These 23 T cell receptor beta chains were all obtained from the same sample, sequenced in a study of neoadjuvant anti-PD-1 for oral cavity cancer. Generated by immunoSEQ multiplex PCR, the TCRdb table keeps only in-frame clones and is missing some. The sample consists of around 62,000 clones, roughly three quarters of them appearing once. The source was PBMCs, collected before nivolumab (anti-PD-1) treatment. Receptor source: a person aged 40 to 85 with oral cavity squamous cell carcinoma.

The CDR3 DNA is TGTGCCTGGATGAGGAAATCCTTGAGCTCCTACGAGCAGTACTTC. Residues: CAWMRKSLSSYEQYF. The chain uses TRBV30 and TRBJ2-7; D uncertain. CDR1 and CDR2 from the germline V gene are GTSNPN and SVGIG (reference sequence). Trimming removed 4 bases at V and 0 bases at J, with 16 bases between. The CDR3 length is 15 residues.

The rearrangement uses TRBV7-9 and TRBJ1-5, with TRBD1 matching over 10 bases. The V gene's germline CDR1 is SEHNR and CDR2 FQNEAQ (reference sequence). There are 18 residues in the CDR3. J was trimmed by 6 bases and V by 2 bases; bases with no gene match: 13. The DNA of the CDR3 is TGTGCCAGCAGCTTATCGGCCGCGGGGACAGGGGTTGGTCAGCCCCAGCATTTT. It yields the protein CASSLSAAGTGVGQPQHF.

The chain employs TRBV5-4 and TRBJ2-5; 8 nucleotides align to TRBD2. The CDR3 spans 15 residues. Germline CDR1 reads SGHNT; CDR2 reads YYREEE (reference sequence). Trimming at V came to 0 bases and at J to 5 bases, leaving 6 bases not matched to a gene. CDR3 nucleotides: TGTGCCAGCAGCTTGGCCGGGACTAGGGCGGAGACCCAGTACTTC. Its translation is CASSLAGTRAETQYF.

V and J are TRBV27 and TRBJ1-1; unclear D gene. The V gene's germline CDR1 is MNHEY and CDR2 SMNVEV (reference sequence). The CDR3 consists of 12 residues. Deletions cut 3 bases from V and 6 bases from J, with 8 bases between. This CDR3 reads CASSFRGSEAFF. The DNA for the CDR3 is TGTGCCAGCAGTTTTCGAGGGTCTGAAGCTTTCTTT.

The CDR3 is CASSQAYPGFWQETQYF. The CDR3 coding sequence is TGTGCCAGCAGCCAAGCCTACCCGGGTTTTTGGCAAGAGACCCAGTACTTC. The rearrangement joins TRBV14 to TRBJ2-5; no clear D gene. CDR3 length: 17 residues. Germline CDR1 SGHDN, CDR2 FVKESK. V lost 1 base and J lost 2, with 17 bases in between.

The chain uses TRBV7-9 and TRBJ1-2; D remains unclear. Deletions cut 3 bases from V and 0 bases from J, with 5 bases between. The CDR3 has 13 amino acids. CDR1 and CDR2 from the germline V gene are SEHNR and FQNEAQ (reference sequence). The DNA of the CDR3 is TGTGCCAGCAGCTTCAAGGCTAACTATGGCTACACCTTC. Protein sequence: CASSFKANYGYTF. The variable domain in full, completed from reference TRBV7-9 and TRBJ1-2, reads DTGVSQNPRHKITKRGQNVTFRCDPISEHNRLYWYRQTLGQGPEFLTYFQNEAQLEKSRLLSDRFSAERPKGSFSTLEIQRTEQGDSAMYLCASSFKANYGYTFGSGTRLTVV.

The chain is built from TRBV19 and TRBJ2-5; 11 nucleotides align to TRBD2. The CDR3 extends over 14 amino acids. Germline V gives CDR1 LNHDA, CDR2 SQIVND (reference sequence). The V segment lost 8 bases and the J segment 2 bases; nucleotides outside the gene matches: 4. The CDR3 coding sequence is TGTGCCAGTCAGACTAGCGGGGCGCAAGAGACCCAGTACTTC. It specifies CASQTSGAQETQYF.

The CDR3 DNA reads TGTGCCAGCAGCTTAGAAGCGGGAGAGTGGGAGCAGTACTTC. Its protein product is CASSLEAGEWEQYF. The J gene is TRBJ2-7, the V gene TRBV7-6; TRBD2 matches 8 bases. CDR1 and CDR2 (germline): SGHVS, FNYEAQ. The CDR3 totals 14 residues. Unmatched junction bases numbered 6, after V lost 1 base and J lost 7 bases.

This clone has a handful of counts. The chain's CDR3 is CASSLTGDGYTF. CDR3 nucleotide sequence: TGCGCCAGCAGCCTTACAGGGGATGGCTACACCTTC. This chain uses TRBV10-2 with TRBJ1-2; 7 bases map to TRBD1. Germline V gene data show CDR1 as WSHSY and CDR2 as SAAADI. The CDR3 runs to 12 residues. Germline trimming cut 6 bases from V and 6 bases from J; bases unmatched to any gene: 4.

V is TRBV7-9 and J is TRBJ1-1, with 7 bases aligning to TRBD1. The length of the CDR3 is 14 residues. CDR1 is SEHNR and CDR2 is FQNEAQ in the germline V gene (reference sequence). Losses at the gene ends were 0 bases for V and 8 bases for J; bases not matched to a gene: 6. CDR3 protein: CASSLASTGTEAFF. CDR3 coding DNA: TGTGCCAGCAGCTTAGCTTCGACAGGGACCGAAGCTTTCTTT.

This sequence joins TRBV6-1 and TRBJ1-1; D is ambiguous. The germline gives CDR1 MNHNS, CDR2 SASEGT. CDR3 size: 12 residues. V dropped 6 bases and J dropped 1 base, with 6 bases sitting between them. The CDR3 DNA reads TGTGCCAGCAGCAACCCGAACACTGAAGCTTTCTTT. It specifies CASSNPNTEAFF.

The J gene is TRBJ2-5, the V gene TRBV5-1, with 11 bases aligning to TRBD1. Losses at the gene ends were 4 bases for V and 4 bases for J; bases not matched to a gene: 3. Germline V CDR1 and CDR2: SGHRS, YFSETQ. There are 14 residues in the CDR3. The CDR3 coding sequence is TGCGCCAGCAGCACGGGACAGGGGGGAGAGACCCAGTACTTC. It translates to CASSTGQGGETQYF.

This clone has only a few counts. The chain carries TRBV5-1 and TRBJ1-2; no firm D call. This CDR3 contains 13 residues. CDR1 and CDR2 from the germline V gene are SGHRS and YFSETQ. Trimming took off 1 base at V and 4 bases at J, with 8 bases between the two ends. The CDR3 sequence: CASSLRARYGYTF. Written as DNA, the CDR3 is TGCGCCAGCAGCTTGCGGGCGCGCTATGGCTACACCTTC.

The rearrangement uses TRBV6-4 and TRBJ2-1; 9 bases agree with TRBD2. This CDR3 has 15 amino acids. Germline V gene data show CDR1 as MRHNA and CDR2 as SNTAGT. Trimming at V came to 2 bases and at J to 9 bases, leaving 8 bases not matched to a gene. CDR3 region: CASSDRAGGPSEQFF. In nucleotides, the CDR3 is TGTGCCAGCAGTGACAGGGCGGGAGGGCCCAGTGAGCAGTTCTTC.

A few counts support this clone. The chain is built from TRBV5-6 and TRBJ1-1; D remains unclear. The V gene lost 1 base and the J gene lost 2 bases, with 12 bases spanning the gap. This CDR3 spans 15 amino acids. Germline V gives CDR1 SGHDT, CDR2 YYEEEE. CDR3 in DNA: TGTGCCAGCAGCTTGACCATACGCTATAACACTGAAGCTTTCTTT. It yields the protein CASSLTIRYNTEAFF.

The chain carries TRBV10-1 and TRBJ1-1, with D possibly being TRBD1 (5 bases). Germline assignment: CDR1 WNHNN and CDR2 SYGVQD (reference sequence). The CDR3 is 13 residues long. V lost 0 bases, J lost 6 bases, and 8 bases lay in between. CDR3 coding DNA: TGCGCCAGCAGTGAGTCGATAGGGGCTGAAGCTTTCTTT. Encoded protein: CASSESIGAEAFF.

The V and J genes are TRBV2 and TRBJ2-3; 9 bases are a match to TRBD2. The ends lost 8 bases at V and 3 bases at J; junction bases unmatched: 15. The CDR3 has 17 amino acids. The germline V gene has CDR1 SNHLY and CDR2 FYNNEI. The CDR3 coding sequence is TGTGCCAGCCTGGGACAGAGCAGGACTAGCGAAACAGATACGCAGTATTTT. It translates to CASLGQSRTSETDTQYF.

The gene calls are TRBV5-1 and TRBJ2-1; the D gene could be TRBD1 or TRBD2 (5 bases each). The CDR3 sequence is 16 residues long. Germline lookup yields CDR1 SGHRS and CDR2 YFSETQ. With 4 bases removed from V and 10 bases from J, the gap between germline ends came to 24 bases. The CDR3 reads CASSKNPGTQRQEQFF. The CDR3 DNA is TGCGCCAGCAGCAAGAACCCCGGGACGCAGCGACAGGAGCAGTTCTTC. The variable domain in full, with the rest retrieved from reference TRBV5-1 and TRBJ2-1, is KAGVTQTPRYLIKTRGQQVTLSCSPISGHRSVSWYQQTPGQGLQFLFEYFSETQRNKGNFPGRFSGRQFSNSRSEMNVSTLELGDSALYLCASSKNPGTQRQEQFFGPGTRLTVL.

The chain has TRBV6-1 and TRBJ1-5, with unresolved D. V lost 3 bases and J lost 0, with 12 bases in between. Germline V CDR1 and CDR2: MNHNS, SASEGT. CDR3 length: 16 residues. CDR3 nucleotide sequence: TGTGCCAGCAGTGACCTGCTTAGGTATAGCAATCAGCCCCAGCATTTT. Its protein is CASSDLLRYSNQPQHF.

This clone was recorded a few times. This sequence joins TRBV11-3 and TRBJ1-1; D remains unclear. Germline CDR1 SGHNT, CDR2 YENEEA. The V end was cut by 1 base, the J end by 1 base, with 4 bases between. This CDR3 spans 13 amino acids. CDR3 sequence reads: CASSLGRNTEAFF. CDR3 coding DNA: TGTGCCAGCAGCTTAGGCCGGAACACTGAAGCTTTCTTT. Drawing the rest from reference TRBV11-3 and TRBJ1-1, the complete variable domain is EAGVVQSPRYKIIEKKQPVAFWCNPISGHNTLYWYLQNLGQGPELLIRYENEEAVDDSQLPKDRFSAERLKGVDSTLKIQPAELGDSAVYLCASSLGRNTEAFFGQGTRLTVV.

In its sample, this clone was seen a few times. This chain joins TRBV6-6 and TRBJ1-5; no firm D call. The germline CDR1 and CDR2 sequences are MNHNY and SVGAGI (reference sequence). V lost 0 bases to trimming and J lost 0 bases, with 3 bases between them. The CDR3 spans 14 residues. CDR3 nucleotides: TGTGCCAGCAGTTACTCAACTAGCAATCAGCCCCAGCATTTT. Translating it yields CASSYSTSNQPQHF.

The chain employs TRBV5-6 and TRBJ1-5, with 10 bases fitting TRBD1. Germline loops: CDR1 SGHDT, CDR2 YYEEEE. There are 16 residues in the CDR3. The junction had 7 bases not matched to a gene; V was cut back by 0 bases and J by 7 bases. CDR3 protein: CASSLERTGGGQPQHF. The CDR3 DNA follows: TGTGCCAGCAGCTTGGAAAGGACAGGGGGTGGACAGCCCCAGCATTTT.

The gene calls are TRBV11-1 and TRBJ2-3; D is unclear. Trimming pared 5 bases from V and 4 bases from J, leaving 19 bases between. Germline CDR1 and CDR2: SGHAT and FQDESV (reference sequence). The length of the CDR3 is 16 residues. The CDR3 nucleotides are TGTGCCAGCAGCCGCCCATCCAAACCTGGGTCAGATACGCAGTATTTT. This codes for CASSRPSKPGSDTQYF.